These T cell receptor beta chains were read from a single sample in a study of identical twins. TCRdb re-called the 5' RACE reads through MiXCR, storing one row per CDR3 protein. The sample carries more than 250,000 distinct CDR3 sequences, about 8.9% recorded once. These same records also appear under a second study, on yellow fever vaccine responses in identical twins.

The sample taken for sequencing was memory (CD45RO+) T cells sorted from blood. The receptors were sampled from a young woman in good health. CDR3s include the opening cysteine and the closing phenylalanine or tryptophan. D genes are given only for firm matches. For some rows the clone size is stated as once, few or many, or as a class when expanded; others skip it.

v_call	d_call	j_call	clone_size	cdr3_nt	cdr3_aa
TRBV6-1	TRBD2	TRBJ2-5	few	TGTGCCAGCAGTGTCTTCAGTCAAGCGGGAGGCGGCGAGACCCAGTACTTC	CASSVFSQAGGGETQYF
TRBV12-3/TRBV12-4	-	TRBJ2-5	-	TGTGCCAGCAGTTTTGGGGGTCACCAAGAGACCCAGTACTTC	CASSFGGHQETQYF
TRBV6-1	TRBD2	TRBJ2-1	-	TGTGCCAGCAGTGAGGGGCTAGCGGTATCCTACAATGAGCAGTTCTTC	CASSEGLAVSYNEQFF
TRBV27	-	TRBJ1-6	few	TGTGCCAGCAGTTTATCATGGAATTCACCCCTCCACTTT	CASSLSWNSPLHF
TRBV29-1	TRBD1	TRBJ1-1	few	TGCAGCGTTGATTCCGGGACAGGGAGAACTGAAGCTTTCTTT	CSVDSGTGRTEAFF
TRBV27	TRBD2	TRBJ2-3	many	TGTGCCAGCAGTTTCTTACGGACTAGCGGCCCAACCACAAATACGCAGTATTTT	CASSFLRTSGPTTNTQYF
TRBV6-1	-	TRBJ2-2	few	TGTGCCAGCAGTGAAGTCGTGGACACCGGGGAGCTGTTTTTT	CASSEVVDTGELFF
TRBV12-3/TRBV12-4	TRBD2	TRBJ2-1	many	TGTGCCAGCAGCCCCTACCTCTCACTAGCGGGAGGGACGGGTGAGCAGTTCTTC	CASSPYLSLAGGTGEQFF
TRBV24-1	TRBD2	TRBJ2-3	few	TGTGCCACCAGTGATACGACTAGCGGGAGGGATACGCAGTATTTT	CATSDTTSGRDTQYF
TRBV20-1	TRBD2	TRBJ2-1	few	TGCAGTGCGTTGGGACTAGCGGGAGTCAATGAGCAGTTCTTC	CSALGLAGVNEQFF
TRBV13	TRBD1	TRBJ2-1	many	TGTGCCAGCAGGGGACAGTCCTACAATGAGCAGTTCTTC	CASRGQSYNEQFF
TRBV12-3/TRBV12-4	-	TRBJ2-1	many	TGTGCCAGCCGGTATAGGGGAGCGCTGGCATTC	CASRYRGALAF
TRBV2	TRBD2	TRBJ2-1	few	TGTGCCAGCAGTGCATTTGCGCTAGCGGGGAAGAATGAGCAGTTCTTC	CASSAFALAGKNEQFF
TRBV12-3/TRBV12-4	-	TRBJ2-3	-	TGTGCCAGCAGTTATAATCGGGGGCGCACAGATACGCAGTATTTT	CASSYNRGRTDTQYF
TRBV28	TRBD1	TRBJ1-2	few	TGTGCCAGCAGTTCCCGGGACAGGGTTTTTAACTATGGCTACACCTTC	CASSSRDRVFNYGYTF
TRBV12-3/TRBV12-4	-	TRBJ1-2	few	TGTGCCAGCAGTTTATTGCGTCACAAATATGGCTACACCTTC	CASSLLRHKYGYTF
TRBV7-2	-	TRBJ1-1	-	TGTGCCAGCAGCCCAGGGATGGGTAACACTGAAGCTTTCTTT	CASSPGMGNTEAFF